The count of the clone carrying this TCR beta chain is one. The entry originates in a study of blood T cell repertoires in COVID-19. Study in general: The cDNA or gDNA used as material had been derived from T cells, B-cell-depleted T cells, or PBMCs.

V was trimmed by 1 base and J by 6 bases, leaving 7 bases between them. The CDR3 runs 12 residues. The germline gives CDR1 MDHEN, CDR2 SYDVKM. Profiling relied on immunoSEQ multiplex PCR, and the TCRdb table lists in-frame clones only, not all of them. The sample has hundreds of thousands of clones; over 75% are singletons. The sequenced material came from peripheral blood. The source is a man aged 50-60 years with COVID-19, enrolled during active disease. The chain is built from TRBV28 and TRBJ2-7; D unresolved. The CDR3 DNA reads TGTGCCAGCAGTTTATCGCCCGGCGAGCAGTACTTC. It translates to CASSLSPGEQYF.